The clone carrying this T cell receptor beta chain has more than one count but fewer than ten. The data derive from a study of quantifying T cell responses using KT2 cells. Study-level background: RNA was reverse transcribed with TCR alpha and beta constant-region primers.

The sample is PBMC spiked with counted cells of clone KT2. The CDR3 is made up of 16 amino acids. Germline assignment: CDR1 DFQATT and CDR2 SNEGSKA (reference sequence). V was shortened by 0 bases and J by 0 bases, with 12 bases between the two germline ends. A single-stranded UMI oligo with SP2 sequence was ligated to cDNA 3' ends. The first PCR ran around 4 cycles with an equimolar RC1.1 and RC1.2 beta primer mix. In TCRdb, the UMI-ligation and nested PCR reads were re-called with MiXCR into one record per CDR3 protein. The table records some 43,000 distinct CDR3 sequences, about a sixth of them present only once.

This TCR derives from a human donor. The material sequenced was PBMCs spiked with cells of the T cell clone KT2. This chain uses TRBV20-1 with TRBJ2-1; possible D gene TRBD2, 6 bases. For the CDR3, the DNA is TGCAGTGCTAGAGATTGGTCGGGGGTCTCCTACAATGAGCAGTTCTTC. Translating gives CSARDWSGVSYNEQFF.